This note documents a single T cell receptor beta chain sequence. This sample stems from a study of cytomegalovirus exposure and HLA in healthy donors. Study information: Later, an analysis reported that the 95 to 150 validation repertoires had used the same platform as the roughly 650 first-cohort repertoires.

The V and J ends lost 4 bases and 8 bases, in that order; junction bases with no gene match: 6. CDR3 size: 13 residues. Germline CDR1 reads SGHDN; CDR2 reads FVKESK. Some clones are missing from TCRdb's copy, which holds only in-frame ones; the method was immunoSEQ multiplex PCR. Found here are approximately 64,000 clones, about 89% of them singletons; the top ten hold 1.7%. The source is a woman under 30 in good health and CMV-seronegative. Material: PBMCs. The chain joins TRBV14 to TRBJ2-7, with 9 bases that match TRBD1. CDR3 region: CASSPRDRVKQYF. The CDR3, as DNA: TGTGCCAGCAGCCCCCGGGACAGGGTGAAGCAGTACTTC.